This is a list of T cell receptor beta chains from one sample in a study of blood T cell repertoires in COVID-19. The protocol was immunoSEQ multiplex PCR, while the TCRdb copy is restricted to in-frame clones and leaves out a portion. The data show about 110,000 clones, around 91% seen once. Sample: peripheral blood. The receptors here all came from a woman older than 75 with acute or convalescent COVID-19. Both conserved end residues are trimmed from each CDR3. A D gene is named only where the DNA matches it firmly.

V gene	D gene	J gene	CDR3 protein
TRBV7-9	NA	TRBJ1-1	ASSSGRGSTEAF
TRBV28	TRBD1	TRBJ2-7	ASSLPPGQGWDEQY
TRBV9	NA	TRBJ1-1	ASKGGPNTEAF
TRBV6-5	TRBD1	TRBJ1-6	ASSSDRGPTNSPLH
TRBV5-1	TRBD2	TRBJ2-1	ASSLGLAVRSEQF
TRBV4-1	TRBD1	TRBJ1-2	ASSQEPGQGYQGYT
TRBV5-1	NA	TRBJ2-7	ASTMGGRGWEEQY
TRBV5-6	TRBD1	TRBJ1-6	ASSLTGTVSPLH
TRBV10-3	NA	TRBJ1-2	AIRGTTDYGYT
TRBV5-6	NA	TRBJ2-2	ASSLNRELF
TRBV11-2	TRBD1	TRBJ2-1	ASGFIGTGLYNEQF
TRBV10-3	TRBD1	TRBJ2-7	AISGGTAYEQY
TRBV19	NA	TRBJ2-5	ASSWTVVETQY
TRBV6-2/TRBV6-3	NA	TRBJ1-1	ASSYLRGSTEAF
TRBV4-1	NA	TRBJ1-1	ASSQGAGAYTEAF
TRBV5-6	TRBD1	TRBJ2-1	ASSLPTGPGEQF